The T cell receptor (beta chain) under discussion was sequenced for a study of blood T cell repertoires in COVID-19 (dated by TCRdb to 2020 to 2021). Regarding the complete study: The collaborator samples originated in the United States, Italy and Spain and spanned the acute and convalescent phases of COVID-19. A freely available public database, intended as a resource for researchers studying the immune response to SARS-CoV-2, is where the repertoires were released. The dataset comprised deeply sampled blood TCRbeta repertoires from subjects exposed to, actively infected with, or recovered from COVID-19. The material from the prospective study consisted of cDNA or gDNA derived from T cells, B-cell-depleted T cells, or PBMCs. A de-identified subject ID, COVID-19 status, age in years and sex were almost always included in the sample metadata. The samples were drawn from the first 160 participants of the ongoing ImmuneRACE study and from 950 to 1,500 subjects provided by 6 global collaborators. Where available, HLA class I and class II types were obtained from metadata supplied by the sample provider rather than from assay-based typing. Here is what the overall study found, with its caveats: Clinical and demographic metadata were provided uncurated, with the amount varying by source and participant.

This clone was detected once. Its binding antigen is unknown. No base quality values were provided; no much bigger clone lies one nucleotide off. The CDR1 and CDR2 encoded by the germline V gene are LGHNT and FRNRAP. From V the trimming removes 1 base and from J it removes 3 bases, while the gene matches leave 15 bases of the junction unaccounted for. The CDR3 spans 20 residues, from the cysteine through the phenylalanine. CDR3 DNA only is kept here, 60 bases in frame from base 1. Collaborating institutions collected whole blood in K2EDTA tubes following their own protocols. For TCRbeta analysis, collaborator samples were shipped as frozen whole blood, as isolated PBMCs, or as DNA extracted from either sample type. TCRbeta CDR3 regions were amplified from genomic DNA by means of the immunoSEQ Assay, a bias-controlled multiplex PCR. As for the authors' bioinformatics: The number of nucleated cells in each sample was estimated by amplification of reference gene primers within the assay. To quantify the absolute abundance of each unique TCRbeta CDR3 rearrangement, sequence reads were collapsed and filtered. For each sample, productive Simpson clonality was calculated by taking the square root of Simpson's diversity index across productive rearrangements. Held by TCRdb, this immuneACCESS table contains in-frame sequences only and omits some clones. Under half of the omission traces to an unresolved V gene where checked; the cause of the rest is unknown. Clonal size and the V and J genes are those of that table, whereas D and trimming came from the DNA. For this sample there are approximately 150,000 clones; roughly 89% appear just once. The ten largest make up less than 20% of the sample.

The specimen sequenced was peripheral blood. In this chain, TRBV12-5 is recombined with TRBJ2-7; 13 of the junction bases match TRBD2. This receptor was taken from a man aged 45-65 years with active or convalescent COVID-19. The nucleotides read TGTGCTAGTGGTTTGGAGACTAGCGGGAGGACTCGCCCGGGAAGCTACGAGCAGTACTTC. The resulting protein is CASGLETSGRTRPGSYEQYF.